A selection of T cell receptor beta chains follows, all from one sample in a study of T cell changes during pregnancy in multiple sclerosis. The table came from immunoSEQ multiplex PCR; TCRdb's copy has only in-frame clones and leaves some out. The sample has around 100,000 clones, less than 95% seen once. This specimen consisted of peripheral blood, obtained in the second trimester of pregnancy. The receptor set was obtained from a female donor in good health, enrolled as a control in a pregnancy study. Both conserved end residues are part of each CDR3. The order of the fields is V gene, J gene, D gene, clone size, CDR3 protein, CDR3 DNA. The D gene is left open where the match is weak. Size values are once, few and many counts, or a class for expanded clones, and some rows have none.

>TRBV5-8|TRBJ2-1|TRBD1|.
CASSYSQGAAKAGLNEQFF
TGTGCCAGCAGCTACTCACAGGGGGCGGCAAAGGCGGGTTTGAATGAGCAGTTCTTC
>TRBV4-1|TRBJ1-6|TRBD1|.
CASSQPTGVTSTLHF
TGCGCCAGCAGCCAGCCGACAGGGGTTACAAGCACCCTCCACTTT
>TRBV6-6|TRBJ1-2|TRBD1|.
CASSYSGTGGYTF
TGTGCCAGCAGTTACTCCGGGACAGGGGGCTACACCTTC
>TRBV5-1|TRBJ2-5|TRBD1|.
CASSFSGTVIQETQYF
TGCGCCAGCAGCTTTTCGGGGACAGTGATTCAAGAGACCCAGTACTTC
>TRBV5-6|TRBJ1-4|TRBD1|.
CASRRQGYSPNEKLFF
TGTGCCAGCAGACGACAGGGGTACAGTCCTAATGAAAAACTGTTTTTT
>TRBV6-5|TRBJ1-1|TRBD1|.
CASRFTGGSTEAFF
TGTGCCAGCAGGTTTACAGGGGGTTCCACTGAAGCTTTCTTT
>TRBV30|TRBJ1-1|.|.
CAWSVTDEAFF
TGTGCCTGGAGTGTAACAGATGAAGCTTTCTTT
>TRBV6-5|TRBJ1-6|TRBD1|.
CASTVTGGNSPLHF
TGTGCCAGCACCGTGACAGGGGGAAATTCACCCCTCCACTTT
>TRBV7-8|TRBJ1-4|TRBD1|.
CASSLDRGWGEKLFF
TGTGCCAGCAGCTTGGACAGGGGGTGGGGTGAAAAACTGTTTTTT
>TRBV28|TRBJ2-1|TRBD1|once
CAILPGGAPEMDEQFF
TGTGCCATCCTACCAGGGGGCGCGCCCGAGATGGATGAGCAGTTCTTC
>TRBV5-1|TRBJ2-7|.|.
CASSLANEQYF
TGCGCCAGCAGCTTGGCTAACGAGCAGTACTTC
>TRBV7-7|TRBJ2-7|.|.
CASSLGGQYEQYF
TGTGCCAGCAGCCTGGGTGGACAGTACGAGCAGTACTTC
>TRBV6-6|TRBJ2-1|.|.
CASRGGLRGFYEQFF
TGTGCCAGCAGGGGGGGGCTTAGGGGTTTTTATGAGCAGTTCTTC
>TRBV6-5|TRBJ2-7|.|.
CASSYSRSELTYEQYF
TGTGCCAGCAGTTACTCTCGCAGCGAATTAACCTACGAGCAGTACTTC
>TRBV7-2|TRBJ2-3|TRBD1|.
CASSPFPRGRTDTQYF
TGTGCCAGCAGCCCATTCCCTAGGGGGCGAACAGATACGCAGTATTTT
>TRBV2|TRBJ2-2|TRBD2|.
CASHARGGLTGELFF
TGTGCCAGCCACGCCCGGGGGGGCCTAACCGGGGAGCTGTTTTTT
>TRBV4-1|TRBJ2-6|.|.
CASSQEGSSGANVLTF
TGCGCCAGCAGCCAAGAGGGCTCGTCTGGGGCCAACGTCCTGACTTTC
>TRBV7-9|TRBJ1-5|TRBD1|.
CASTGTELNQPQHF
TGTGCCAGCACCGGGACAGAGCTAAATCAGCCCCAGCATTTT
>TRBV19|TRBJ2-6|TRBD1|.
CASSSLDQGARGANVLTF
TGTGCCAGTAGTTCCTTGGACCAGGGGGCACGGGGGGCCAACGTCCTGACTTTC
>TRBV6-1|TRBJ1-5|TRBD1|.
CASSGTGGYQPQHF
TGTGCCAGCAGTGGGACAGGGGGCTATCAGCCCCAGCATTTT
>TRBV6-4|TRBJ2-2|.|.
CASSDSARVNTGELFF
TGTGCCAGCAGTGACTCGGCCAGGGTGAACACCGGGGAGCTGTTTTTT
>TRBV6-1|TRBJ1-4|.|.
CASRPGGGNEKLFF
TGTGCCAGCAGGCCTGGGGGGGGGAATGAAAAACTGTTTTTT
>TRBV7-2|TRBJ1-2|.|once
CASSLVESANYGYTF
TGTGCCAGCAGCTTAGTCGAATCGGCTAACTATGGCTACACCTTC
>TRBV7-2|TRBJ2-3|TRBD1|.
CASSLKTGYKDTQYF
TGTGCCAGCAGCTTAAAGACAGGGTACAAGGATACGCAGTATTTT
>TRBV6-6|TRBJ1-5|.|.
CASAETVYSNQPQHF
TGTGCCAGCGCCGAGACAGTTTATAGCAATCAGCCCCAGCATTTT
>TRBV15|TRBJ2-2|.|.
CATKGGQDTGELFF
TGTGCCACCAAGGGGGGGCAAGACACCGGGGAGCTGTTTTTT
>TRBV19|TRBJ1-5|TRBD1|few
CATFRGQGSNQPQHF
TGTGCCACTTTCAGAGGACAGGGAAGCAATCAGCCCCAGCATTTT
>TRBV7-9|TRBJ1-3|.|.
CASSLALREAGNTIYF
TGTGCCAGCAGCTTAGCCCTCAGGGAGGCTGGAAACACCATATATTTT
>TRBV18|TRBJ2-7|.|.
CASSPASVEGEQYF
TGTGCCAGCTCACCAGCTAGTGTCGAGGGCGAGCAGTACTTC
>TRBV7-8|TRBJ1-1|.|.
CASSLAYRHQNTEAFF
TGTGCCAGCAGCTTAGCGTACCGACACCAGAACACTGAAGCTTTCTTT
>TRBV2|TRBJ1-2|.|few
CASIVPRGRGYTF
TGTGCCAGCATCGTCCCCAGGGGCCGGGGCTACACCTTC
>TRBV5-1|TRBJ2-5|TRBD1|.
CASSLGTGQETQYF
TGCGCCAGCAGCTTAGGGACAGGCCAAGAGACCCAGTACTTC
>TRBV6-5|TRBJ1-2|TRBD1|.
CASSQGTGAAYGYTF
TGTGCCAGCAGTCAGGGGACAGGGGCGGCCTATGGCTACACCTTC
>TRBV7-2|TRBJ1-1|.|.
CASSSWGGTEAFF
TGTGCCAGCAGCTCCTGGGGGGGCACTGAAGCTTTCTTT
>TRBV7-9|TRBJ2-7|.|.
CASSSHLLEEQYF
TGTGCCAGCAGCTCCCATTTGTTAGAGGAGCAGTACTTC
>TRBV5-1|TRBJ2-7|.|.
CASSSPKFPGLRSYEQYF
TGCGCCAGCAGCTCACCTAAGTTCCCGGGACTCCGTTCCTACGAGCAGTACTTC
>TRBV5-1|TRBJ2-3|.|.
CASSLEGPAADTQYF
TGCGCCAGCAGCTTGGAAGGCCCAGCGGCGGATACGCAGTATTTT
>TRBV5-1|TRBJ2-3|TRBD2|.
CASSLALGLAGGSSTDTQYF
TGCGCCAGCAGCTTGGCACTTGGACTAGCGGGGGGGTCTAGCACAGATACGCAGTATTTT
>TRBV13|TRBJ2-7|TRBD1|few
CASSSRTGGRASQYF
TGTGCCAGCAGCTCCCGGACAGGGGGGAGGGCCTCGCAGTACTTC
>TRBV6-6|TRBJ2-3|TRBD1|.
CASSYNPGTGAQYF
TGTGCCAGCAGTTACAACCCCGGGACAGGGGCGCAGTATTTT
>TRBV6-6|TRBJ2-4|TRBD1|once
CASSYGDRGAKNIQYF
TGTGCCAGCAGTTACGGGGACAGGGGGGCCAAAAACATTCAGTACTTC
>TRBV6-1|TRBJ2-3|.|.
CASSGAGIRDTQYF
TGTGCCAGCAGCGGTGCAGGGATCAGAGATACGCAGTATTTT